Each of the 3 T cell receptor beta chains below was sequenced from the same sample in a study of blood T cell repertoires in COVID-19. The table came from immunoSEQ multiplex PCR; TCRdb's copy has only in-frame clones and leaves some out. The table includes about 49,000 clones, 87% detected once. Sequenced material: peripheral blood. All receptors derive from an elderly woman with COVID-19, enrolled during active disease.

The chain links TRBV9 to TRBJ1-4; a weak D match, TRBD1 (6 bases). Trimming pared 0 bases from V and 6 bases from J, leaving 12 bases between. The CDR3 has 15 amino acids. Germline CDR1 reads SGDLS; CDR2 reads YYNGEE. The CDR3 sequence: CASSVVQGSYEKLFF. CDR3 bases: TGTGCCAGCAGCGTAGTGCAGGGGAGTTATGAAAAACTGTTTTTT.

This sequence joins TRBV19 and TRBJ2-1; 10 bases are a match to TRBD2. CDR3 length: 15 residues. Germline V gene lookup returns CDR1 LNHDA and CDR2 SQIVND (reference sequence). With V trimmed by 2 bases and J by 8 bases, 6 bases remained unmatched. CDR3 in DNA: TGTGCCAGTAGTATACAAGCGGGAGGGAGACATGAGCAGTTCTTC. Translated, it gives CASSIQAGGRHEQFF.

V gene TRBV19 combines with J gene TRBJ2-7; TRBD2 matches 10 bases. The V gene's germline CDR1 is LNHDA and CDR2 SQIVND (reference sequence). With 2 bases clipped from V and 7 bases from J, the junction kept 8 bases outside the gene matches. CDR3 length: 15 residues. The CDR3 spells CASSITSGITREQYF. The CDR3 DNA follows: TGTGCCAGTAGTATAACTAGCGGGATTACTCGAGAGCAGTACTTC.